The source of this T cell receptor (beta chain) is a study of blood T cells in healthy people across ages. Through a sample-barcoded 5' primer and a J-beta primer mix, a second PCR was run for 7 to 11 cycles. From the 5' RACE reads, TCRdb called clonotypes with MiXCR, one entry per CDR3 protein. The table records roughly 1 million distinct CDR3 sequences, approximately 25% of them present only once. Whole-study findings and limits: The unknown donor CMV status may have confounded expanded clonotype changes.

CDR1 is DFQATT and CDR2 is SNEGSKA in the germline V gene (reference sequence). The V segment lost 3 bases and the J segment 1 base; nucleotides outside the gene matches: 2. CDR3 length equals 14 residues. This clonotype appeared a few times. The antigen is undetermined. Researchers collected about 9.6 milliliters of peripheral blood from every single donor. Per sample, extraction of total RNA gave at least 5.5 micrograms in every case. This sample also appeared in a second study, on T cells of mothers and their children.

The sample taken for sequencing was blood. The receptor was isolated from a girl aged 2 to 9 in good health. This sequence joins TRBV20-1 and TRBJ2-5, with 10 bases matching TRBD2. As DNA, the CDR3 is TGCAGTGCTAGGAGACTAGCGGGCCAAGAGACCCAGTACTTC. Protein sequence: CSARRLAGQETQYF.